Detailed here is one T cell receptor beta chain. Its antigen is still unknown. The sample is drawn from a study of OX40 agonist ivuxolimab in advanced cancers. On the study more broadly: Patients enrolled in dose escalation were diagnosed with hepatocellular carcinoma, melanoma, renal cell or head and neck cancer.

Individuals having autoimmune disease history or systemic immunosuppression were not enrolled. Assay: immunoSEQ multiplex PCR; the TCRdb copy retains only in-frame clones and omits some. There are about 70,000 clones in the sample; around 90% occur only once, and approximately 2.8% lies in the top ten. Study results and limitations: With doses of 0.1 to 3.0 mg/kg, CD4+ and CD8+ blood T cells had undergone clonal expansion by week 6. The study found that CD8+ T cells averaged more expanded clones than CD4+.

Sample: CD4+ or CD8+ T cells sorted from blood, taken in a trial of the OX40 agonist ivuxolimab. This TCR was sampled from an adult with an advanced solid tumor such as melanoma, head and neck, liver or kidney cancer.

In nucleotides, the CDR3 is TGCAGCGTTGCAGTGGTCGGGCGGGGGCAAGAGACCCAGTACTTC. It codes for CSVAVVGRGQETQYF. This rearrangement joins TRBV29-1 to TRBJ2-5; 7 bases line up with TRBD2. The CDR3 sequence is 15 residues long. J gave up 2 bases and V 4 bases, and 10 bases lay outside the gene matches. Germline V gene sequence: CDR1 SQVTM, CDR2 ANQGSEA.